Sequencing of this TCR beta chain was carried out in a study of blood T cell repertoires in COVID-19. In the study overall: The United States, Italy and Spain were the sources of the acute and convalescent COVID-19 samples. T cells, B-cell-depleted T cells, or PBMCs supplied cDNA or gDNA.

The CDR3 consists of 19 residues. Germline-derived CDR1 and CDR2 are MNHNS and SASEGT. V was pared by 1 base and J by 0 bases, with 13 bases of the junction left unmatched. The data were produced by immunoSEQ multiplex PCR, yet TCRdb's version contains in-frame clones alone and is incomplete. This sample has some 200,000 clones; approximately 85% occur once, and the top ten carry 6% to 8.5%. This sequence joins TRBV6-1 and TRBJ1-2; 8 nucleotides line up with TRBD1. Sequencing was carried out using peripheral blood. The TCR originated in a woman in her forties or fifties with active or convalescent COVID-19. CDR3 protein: CASSEVGLGTGRANYGYTF. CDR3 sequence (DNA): TGTGCCAGCAGTGAAGTCGGGCTAGGGACAGGACGAGCTAACTATGGCTACACCTTC.